This entry lists 23 T cell receptor beta chains sequenced from one sample in a study of synovial regulatory T cells in juvenile arthritis. Assay used: immunoSEQ multiplex PCR; TCRdb lists only in-frame clones, some missing. The listing records about 1,600 clones. Synovial fluid was collected with matched peripheral blood from each patient with active arthritis. Sequencing used Treg cells from the synovium. Every receptor here comes from a donor aged 2-35 years with juvenile idiopathic arthritis.

This clone is deemed medium-sized by its frequency. The V gene is TRBV28, the J gene TRBJ2-7; checking the TCRdb D call of TRBD1 is not possible without DNA. CDR3 length: 12 residues. Only the protein is available. Germline V gene lookup returns CDR1 MDHEN and CDR2 SYDVKM. The CDR3: CASSRFRAEQYF.

This clone registers medium-sized (0.01 to 0.1%) by frequency. J is TRBJ1-1 and V is TRBV19; TCRdb indicates TRBD1, and absent DNA this call remains unverified. CDR1 is LNHDA and CDR2 is SQIVND in the germline V gene (reference sequence). The CDR3 is 16 amino acids. No DNA is listed. The CDR3 protein is CASRPSGTGIAPEAFF.

This clone is medium-sized by frequency. J is TRBJ1-1 and V is TRBV27; TCRdb's D gene call, TRBD1, goes unchecked for lack of DNA. Per germline, CDR1 MNHEY and CDR2 SMNVEV (reference sequence). The CDR3 spans 13 residues. A DNA sequence was not provided. This chain's CDR3 is CASSWTVQGRVFF.

By frequency, this clone is medium-sized. The CDR3 loop reads CASTSDRLGEQYF. The chain recombines TRBV6-1 with TRBJ2-7; TCRdb names TRBD1, which stays unverified in the absence of DNA. CDR3 size: 13 residues. The record lacks a DNA sequence. Germline V gene sequence: CDR1 MNHNS, CDR2 SASEGT.

According to its frequency, this clone is large. V gene TRBV19 combines with J gene TRBJ1-2. Per the germline V gene, CDR1 is LNHDA and CDR2 is SQIVND (reference sequence). This CDR3 region has 14 residues. Only the protein is on record. This CDR3 is CASSIGGEIQGYTF.

This clone is classed as medium-sized by frequency. The chain couples TRBV9 to TRBJ1-4. Per germline, CDR1 SGDLS and CDR2 YYNGEE. CDR3 size: 15 residues. Only the protein sequence is given. CDR3 region: CASSSEGGNGEKLFF.

According to its frequency, this clone is medium-sized. V usage is TRBV5-1 and J usage is TRBJ2-1; TCRdb outputs TRBD2, but without DNA this stays unchecked. Germline CDR1 is SGHRS and CDR2 is YFSETQ. This CDR3 has 17 residues. DNA is not on record. The CDR3 reads CASSFWSFRTSYNEQFF. Looking up the rest from reference TRBV5-1 and TRBJ2-1 gives the full variable domain: KAGVTQTPRYLIKTRGQQVTLSCSPISGHRSVSWYQQTPGQGLQFLFEYFSETQRNKGNFPGRFSGRQFSNSRSEMNVSTLELGDSALYLCASSFWSFRTSYNEQFFGPGTRLTVL.

Frequency places this clone as medium-sized. V and J are TRBV6-6 and TRBJ1-2. Germline V gene lookup returns CDR1 MNHNY and CDR2 SVGAGI (reference sequence). The CDR3 runs to 13 residues. The coding DNA is unavailable. The CDR3: CASRLTQNYGYTF.

This clone shows up as medium-sized by frequency. This chain links TRBV5-6 with TRBJ1-1; TCRdb gives TRBD1 as the D gene, but with no DNA this cannot be confirmed. Per germline, CDR1 SGHDT and CDR2 YYEEEE. The CDR3 extends over 14 amino acids. No DNA accompanies this entry. The CDR3 sequence: CASSPETGNTEAFF.

In terms of frequency, this clone is medium-sized. The chain couples TRBV11-2 to TRBJ2-3; checking the TCRdb D call of TRBD1 is not possible without DNA. Germline CDR1 SGHAT, CDR2 FQNNGV. The CDR3 loop spans 12 amino acids. The protein alone is recorded here. The CDR3 protein is CASSPISDTQYF. Variable domain in full (rest from reference TRBV11-2 and TRBJ2-3): EAGVAQSPRYKIIEKRQSVAFWCNPISGHATLYWYQQILGQGPKLLIQFQNNGVVDDSQLPKDRFSAERLKGVDSTLKIQPAKLEDSAVYLCASSPISDTQYFGPGTRLTVL.

This clone ranks as medium-sized in terms of frequency. The chain uses TRBV5-1 and TRBJ2-3; the D call from TCRdb, TRBD2, cannot be confirmed without DNA. The CDR3 contains 14 residues. Only the protein sequence is given. CDR1 is SGHRS and CDR2 is YFSETQ in the germline V gene. The CDR3 protein is CASSREREEDTQYF.

Measured by frequency, this clone is medium-sized. This chain links TRBV6-6 with TRBJ2-2; the D gene TCRdb calls, TRBD1, cannot be checked with no DNA. Per the germline V gene, CDR1 is MNHNY and CDR2 is SVGAGI (reference sequence). The CDR3 consists of 16 residues. Only the protein sequence is given. This CDR3 reads CASSYSRGGETGELFF.

The rearrangement links TRBV19 to TRBJ1-5; the D gene TCRdb calls, TRBD1, cannot be checked with no DNA. The V gene's germline CDR1 is LNHDA and CDR2 SQIVND (reference sequence). The CDR3 runs to 15 residues. No coding sequence is recorded. CDR3 sequence reads: CASSSRGYSNQPQHF.

This clone is classed as medium-sized by frequency. The genes are TRBV7-9 and TRBJ1-1; TCRdb proposes TRBD1, but this gene call is untestable without DNA. Germline CDR1 and CDR2: SEHNR and FQNEAQ (reference sequence). CDR3 length: 14 amino acids. Only the protein is available. The CDR3 here is CASSLDQGNTEAFF.

This clone is classed as large by frequency. The gene calls are TRBV6-6 and TRBJ1-2; TCRdb calls TRBD1, which cannot be checked without DNA. Germline CDR1 and CDR2: MNHNY and SVGAGI (reference sequence). The CDR3 extends over 10 amino acids. No coding sequence is recorded. The CDR3 loop is CASSYETPTF.

The rearrangement uses TRBV19 and TRBJ2-1; TCRdb names TRBD2, which stays unverified in the absence of DNA. This CDR3 has 15 residues. No DNA is recorded. Germline CDR1 and CDR2: LNHDA and SQIVND (reference sequence). This chain's CDR3 is CASSGPGHRYNEQFF.

Considering frequency, this clone is medium-sized. The chain recombines TRBV6-1 with TRBJ2-2; the D call of TRBD2 rests on TCRdb alone, since no DNA is present to check it. Germline V gene sequence: CDR1 MNHNS, CDR2 SASEGT. This CDR3 is 17 amino acids long. No DNA is given. CDR3 region: CASSEEILAGVPGELFF.

The V and J genes are TRBV6-5 and TRBJ1-6; TCRdb lists TRBD1, though no DNA is available to test this call. Germline V gives CDR1 MNHEY, CDR2 SVGAGI. CDR3 size: 15 residues. The DNA is not on file. Here the CDR3 reads CASSPGTGSGSPLHF.

The chain couples TRBV9 to TRBJ2-5. Germline CDR1 and CDR2: SGDLS and YYNGEE. The CDR3 contains 14 residues. No nucleotide data were recorded. This CDR3 reads CASSVGTKSETQYF.

V is TRBV27 and J is TRBJ1-2. CDR3 size: 15 residues. No DNA sequence was recorded. Germline assignment: CDR1 MNHEY and CDR2 SMNVEV (reference sequence). The CDR3 here is CASTSKRGFDYGYTF.

According to its frequency, this clone is medium-sized (0.01 to 0.1%). J is TRBJ1-5 and V is TRBV27; the TRBD1 assignment by TCRdb is unverifiable without DNA. CDR1 is MNHEY and CDR2 is SMNVEV in the germline V gene (reference sequence). The CDR3 is made up of 14 amino acids. No DNA appears here. The CDR3: CASTGTGLNQPQHF.

This clone is called medium-sized based on its frequency. This rearrangement joins TRBV27 to TRBJ1-5. Germline CDR1 and CDR2: MNHEY and SMNVEV (reference sequence). This CDR3 spans 16 amino acids. The DNA sequence is not available. The CDR3 reads CASGSYGGLGNQPQHF.

CDR3 in amino acids: CASSVLAGGHNEQFF. V gene TRBV9 combines with J gene TRBJ2-1; TCRdb gives TRBD2 as the D gene, but with no DNA this cannot be confirmed. This CDR3 is built from 15 residues. Only the protein is available. The germline CDR1 and CDR2 sequences are SGDLS and YYNGEE.